Listed below are T cell receptor beta chains from one sample, sequenced in a study of T cell responses to AZD1222 COVID-19 vaccine. Some clones are missing from TCRdb's copy, which holds only in-frame ones; the method was immunoSEQ multiplex PCR. The sample has some 120,000 clones, more than 75% seen once. This material consisted of peripheral blood, taken on day 0 of AZD1222 vaccination. These receptors were obtained from an adult in good health. The CDR3 runs from the conserved cysteine through the conserved F or W.

v_gene: TRBV7-2; j_gene: TRBJ2-3; len: 22; CDR3aa: CASSLAGLTHTSGGAFTDTQYF
v_gene: TRBV4-3; j_gene: TRBJ2-3; len: 15; CDR3aa: CASSQGGGDTDTQYF
v_gene: TRBV6-5; j_gene: TRBJ1-1; len: 13; CDR3aa: CATRAPMNTEAFF
v_gene: TRBV19; j_gene: TRBJ1-4; len: 14; CDR3aa: CASSITITNEKLFF
v_gene: TRBV7-8; j_gene: TRBJ2-3; len: 13; CDR3aa: CASSLVASGTQYF
v_gene: TRBV19; j_gene: TRBJ1-5; len: 12; CDR3aa: CATRFGPQPQHF
v_gene: TRBV9; j_gene: TRBJ1-5; len: 15; CDR3aa: CASSSTGLVDQPQHF
v_gene: TRBV4-3; j_gene: TRBJ1-1; len: 15; CDR3aa: CASSPRRQPNTEAFF
v_gene: TRBV9; j_gene: TRBJ1-1; len: 14; CDR3aa: CASSVDPIKAEAFF
v_gene: TRBV2; j_gene: TRBJ1-2; len: 15; CDR3aa: CASRVDGTWNYGYTF
v_gene: TRBV6-5; j_gene: TRBJ1-2; len: 15; CDR3aa: CASSYSWTLQNGYTF
v_gene: TRBV29-1; j_gene: TRBJ2-7; len: 12; CDR3aa: CSVEGDGYEQYF
v_gene: TRBV7-2; j_gene: TRBJ1-3; len: 16; CDR3aa: CASSRSYGGSGNTIYF
v_gene: TRBV19; j_gene: TRBJ1-2; len: 14; CDR3aa: CASSIDRGLGGYTF
v_gene: TRBV19; j_gene: TRBJ1-5; len: 15; CDR3aa: CASSYTGRSNQPQHF
v_gene: TRBV27; j_gene: TRBJ1-2; len: 16; CDR3aa: CASSFQGATPVYGYTF
v_gene: TRBV14; j_gene: TRBJ1-3; len: 19; CDR3aa: CASSSSYSRVPFSGNTIYF
v_gene: TRBV5-6; j_gene: TRBJ2-1; len: 13; CDR3aa: CASSLGSYNEQFF
v_gene: TRBV6-2/TRBV6-3; j_gene: TRBJ1-5; len: 16; CDR3aa: CASSYSTVGNNQPQHF
v_gene: TRBV7-2; j_gene: TRBJ2-1; len: 14; CDR3aa: CASSPTRRVNEQFF
v_gene: TRBV19; j_gene: TRBJ1-3; len: 14; CDR3aa: CASSIGVSGNTIYF
v_gene: TRBV18; j_gene: TRBJ1-4; len: 14; CDR3aa: CASTTGAQNEKLFF
v_gene: TRBV27; j_gene: TRBJ2-1; len: 15; CDR3aa: CASCSGLSSYNEQFF
v_gene: TRBV4-1; j_gene: TRBJ2-7; len: 15; CDR3aa: CASSPSQGASNEQYF
v_gene: TRBV12-3/TRBV12-4; j_gene: TRBJ2-1; len: 13; CDR3aa: CASRSRDRDEQFF
v_gene: TRBV19; j_gene: TRBJ1-5; len: 16; CDR3aa: CASTETTGLSNQPQHF
v_gene: TRBV3-1/TRBV3-2; j_gene: TRBJ2-5; len: 14; CDR3aa: CASSSRTSLETQYF
v_gene: TRBV9; j_gene: TRBJ2-7; len: 15; CDR3aa: CASSVGGGQGYEQYF
v_gene: TRBV11-2; j_gene: TRBJ2-7; len: 15; CDR3aa: CASRPVSGAPYEQYF
v_gene: TRBV19; j_gene: TRBJ1-2; len: 14; CDR3aa: CASSWGQGFYGYTF
v_gene: TRBV6-5; j_gene: TRBJ2-7; len: 14; CDR3aa: CASSYSSSSYEQYF
v_gene: TRBV4-1; j_gene: TRBJ2-2; len: 16; CDR3aa: CASSPSTTAGTGELFF
v_gene: TRBV19; j_gene: TRBJ1-5; len: 14; CDR3aa: CASTPLGGNQPQHF